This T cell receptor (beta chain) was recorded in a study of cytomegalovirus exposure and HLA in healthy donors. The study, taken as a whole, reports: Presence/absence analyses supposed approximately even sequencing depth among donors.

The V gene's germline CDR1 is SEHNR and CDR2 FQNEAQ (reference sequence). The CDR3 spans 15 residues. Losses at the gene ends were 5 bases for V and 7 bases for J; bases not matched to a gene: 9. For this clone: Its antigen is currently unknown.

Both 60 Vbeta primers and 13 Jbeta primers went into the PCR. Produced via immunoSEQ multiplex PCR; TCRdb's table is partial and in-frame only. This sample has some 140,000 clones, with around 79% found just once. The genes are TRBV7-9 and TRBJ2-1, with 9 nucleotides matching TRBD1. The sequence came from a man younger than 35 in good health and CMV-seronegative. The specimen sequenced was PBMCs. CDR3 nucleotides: TGTGCCAGCAGCCAATTACAGGGGGCCTTGAATGAGCAGTTCTTC. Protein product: CASSQLQGALNEQFF.